This record concerns one T cell receptor (beta chain) sequence. In the authors' workflow: Cell counts per sample came from amplifying reference gene primers. Clones were sequenced by immunoSEQ multiplex PCR, and TCRdb holds only the in-frame ones, with some missing. That table furnishes V, J and clone size, whereas the DNA furnished D and trimming. The sample has 95,000 to 120,000 clones; about 85% are singletons. The CDR3 consists of 17 residues. CDR1 MDHEN and CDR2 SYDVKM come from the germline V gene. V lost 0 bases and J lost 4, with 18 bases in between. This specimen belongs to a study of blood T cell repertoires in COVID-19. Whole-study context: The samples span acute and convalescent COVID-19 from the United States, Italy and Spain. From T cells, B-cell-depleted T cells, or PBMCs came the material, which was cDNA or gDNA.

The TCR was taken from an older woman with acute or convalescent COVID-19. The rearrangement joins TRBV28 to TRBJ1-2; tentatively, D is TRBD1 (6 bases). The sequencing input was peripheral blood. The CDR3 DNA follows: TGTGCCAGCAGTTTATGGCGCCAAGTGGGAGGGGGCTATGGCTACACCTTC. Protein sequence: CASSLWRQVGGGYGYTF.